The sample holds many counts of the clone carrying this T cell receptor beta chain. No antigen is known for it. Sorting selected naive CD8 T cells with a CD8+CD4-CCR7+CD45RA+ phenotype. The data are from a study of molecular identifiers for immune sequencing clone quantification. Germline CDR1 is LGHNA and CDR2 is YNFKEQ. J lost 3 bases, V lost 0 bases, and 2 bases had no gene match. This CDR3 is 16 amino acids long. Regarding the study as a whole: In CMV-specific effectors, clones above 20 copies held over 97% of molecules; naive, under 1%.

In TCRdb, the PCR reads were re-called with MiXCR into one record per CDR3 protein. In the table there are hundreds of thousands of distinct CDR3 sequences, around 20% of which are singletons. V gene TRBV4-2 combines with J gene TRBJ2-2; TRBD1 matches 9 bases. The sequence was obtained from a human donor in good health. Some libraries in this study had Jurkat cell RNA spiked in. Sequenced material: naive CD8+ T cells from blood, with Jurkat cell RNA spiked in. Subset here: FACS-sorted CD8+CD4-CCR7+CD45RA+ naive T cells. The CDR3 loop is CASSQEWDRDTGELFF. The CDR3 DNA reads as TGTGCCAGCAGCCAAGAATGGGACAGGGACACCGGGGAGCTGTTTTTT.